This entry is about one T cell receptor (beta chain). Its antigen remains unidentified. This entry is derived from a study of T cell responses to AZD1222 COVID-19 vaccine. General observations from the study: Reportedly, nearly half the spike-specific TCRs target unmutated variant regions. At baseline, just a handful of AZD1222 recipients tested seropositive. An increase in Spike-specific TCR breadth and depth was observed after two AZD1222 doses.

Sequenced by immunoSEQ multiplex PCR; TCRdb stores in-frame clones only, minus some. In the table there are more than 140,000 clones, 88% of which are singletons. The CDR3 extends over 15 amino acids. V shed 1 base, J shed 3 bases, and the junction held 0 bases outside the gene matches. Germline CDR1 SGHAT, CDR2 FQNNGV. The receptor was derived from an adult in good health. The V gene is TRBV11-2, the J gene TRBJ2-2, with 9 bases lining up with TRBD1. Sequencing was performed on peripheral blood, taken on day 0 of MenACWY control vaccination. As DNA, the CDR3 is TGTGCCAGCAGCTTAGGACAGGGGGACACCGGGGAGCTGTTTTTT. Amino acids: CASSLGQGDTGELFF.